This TCR beta chain was identified during a study of shared clonotypes between healthy human individuals. This table comes from immunoSEQ multiplex PCR, and its TCRdb copy is limited to in-frame clones, with some not included. The repertoire holds approximately 530,000 clones, almost 97% seen once, with 0.06% in the top ten. Turning to this clone: Its matching antigen is unknown.

Study-wide points: Estimated richness values were generally larger in naive subsets than in memory subsets.

The receptor comes from a woman in her 30s in good health. The specimen was naive CD4+ T cells sorted from blood. The subset denotes: CD45RA+ positively selected.

CDR3 in amino acids: CASSIGPARSIQYF. The CDR3 coding sequence is TGTGCCAGTAGTATAGGCCCCGCGCGCAGCATTCAGTACTTC. The rearrangement links TRBV19 to TRBJ2-4; no reliable D call. CDR1 and CDR2 (germline): LNHDA, SQIVND (reference sequence). There are 14 residues in the CDR3. The V end was cut by 1 base, the J end by 9 bases, with 13 bases between.